The clone carrying this TCR beta chain has only a few counts. Its target is not known. TCRbeta library construction was performed incorporating unique molecular identifiers. From the PCR reads, TCRdb called clonotypes with MiXCR, one entry per CDR3 protein. Of around 960,000 distinct CDR3 sequences listed, about 30% were seen once; the top ten hold 28%. The data are from a study of T-cell reconstitution after alpha-beta-depleted transplantation in children. Study-wide results and limits: It was reported that alpha-beta T cells came from several hundred expanded graft clones (about two months after transplant). Newly produced T cells mostly accounted for T-cell counts and diversity one year post-transplant.

This clonotype was sampled from a boy less than two years old who had a stem cell transplant for SCID, so the T cells may come from the graft donor. This sample comprised PBMCs, mostly from graft donor cells, obtained 360 days after TCRalphabeta/CD19-depleted stem cell transplant.

CDR3 nucleotide sequence: TGTGCCAGCAGTTTAGGTAGCGGGGTGTACAATGAGCAGTTCTTC. Encoded protein: CASSLGSGVYNEQFF. V usage is TRBV12-3 or TRBV12-4 and J usage is TRBJ2-1; TRBD2 matches at 8 bases. The CDR3 is made up of 15 amino acids. The J segment lost 4 bases and the V segment lost 1 base, leaving 3 bases of the junction unmatched.